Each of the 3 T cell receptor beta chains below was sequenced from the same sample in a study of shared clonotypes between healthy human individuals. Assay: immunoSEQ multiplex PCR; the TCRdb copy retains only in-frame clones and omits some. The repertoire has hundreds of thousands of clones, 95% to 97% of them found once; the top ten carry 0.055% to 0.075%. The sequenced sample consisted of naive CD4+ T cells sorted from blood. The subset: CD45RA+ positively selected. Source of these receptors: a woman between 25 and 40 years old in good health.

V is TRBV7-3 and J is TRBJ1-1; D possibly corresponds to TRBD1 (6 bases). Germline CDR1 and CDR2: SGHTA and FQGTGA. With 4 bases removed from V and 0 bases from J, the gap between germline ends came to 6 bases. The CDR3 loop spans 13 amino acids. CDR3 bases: TGTGCCAGCAGCTGGGACATGAACACTGAAGCTTTCTTT. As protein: CASSWDMNTEAFF.

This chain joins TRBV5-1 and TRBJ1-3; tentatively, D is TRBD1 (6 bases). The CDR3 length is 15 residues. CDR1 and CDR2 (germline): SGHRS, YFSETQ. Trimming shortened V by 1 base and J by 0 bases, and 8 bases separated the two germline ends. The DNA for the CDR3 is TGCGCCAGCAGCTTGAACAGGGACTCTGGAAACACCATATATTTT. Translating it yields CASSLNRDSGNTIYF.

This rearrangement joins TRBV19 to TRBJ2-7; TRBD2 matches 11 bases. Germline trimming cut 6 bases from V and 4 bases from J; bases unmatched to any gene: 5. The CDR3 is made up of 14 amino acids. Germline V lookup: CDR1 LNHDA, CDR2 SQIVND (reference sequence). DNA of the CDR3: TGTGCCAGTAGACCTAGCGGGAGGACATACGAGCAGTACTTC. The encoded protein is CASRPSGRTYEQYF.